Following are 14 T cell receptor beta chains from one sample sequenced in a study of somatic mutations in cytotoxic T cells in rheumatoid arthritis. The data were produced by immunoSEQ multiplex PCR, yet TCRdb's version contains in-frame clones alone and is incomplete. The profile shows 15,000 to 20,000 clones, about 80% of them singletons. Input material: CD8+ T cells sorted from blood. These receptors all come from an adult with rheumatoid arthritis.

The V call is TRBV5-1, the J call TRBJ1-1, with 8 nucleotides matching TRBD1. V shed 4 bases and J 7 bases; nucleotides not matched to a gene: 12. Germline assignment: CDR1 SGHRS and CDR2 YFSETQ. CDR3 size: 15 residues. The CDR3 loop is CASSTWTGLEIEAFF. The CDR3, as DNA: TGCGCCAGCAGCACCTGGACAGGGTTGGAAATTGAAGCTTTCTTT.

This chain joins TRBV19 and TRBJ1-1; 7 bases map to TRBD1. The CDR3 sequence is 13 residues long. Germline CDR1 is LNHDA and CDR2 is SQIVND (reference sequence). The ends lost 7 bases at V and 2 bases at J; junction bases unmatched: 4. This chain's CDR3 is CASTPGGNTEAFF. CDR3 coding DNA: TGTGCCAGTACCCCAGGGGGAAACACTGAAGCTTTCTTT. Complete variable domain (other parts from reference TRBV19 and TRBJ1-1): DGGITQSPKYLFRKEGQNVTLSCEQNLNHDAMYWYRQDPGQGLRLIYYSQIVNDFQKGDIAEGYSVSREKKESFPLTVTSAQKNPTAFYLCASTPGGNTEAFFGQGTRLTVV.

V gene TRBV27 combines with J gene TRBJ2-3, with D possibly matching TRBD2 (7 bases). The germline V gene has CDR1 MNHEY and CDR2 SMNVEV (reference sequence). Trimming pared 5 bases from V and 3 bases from J, leaving 21 bases between. CDR3 length equals 17 residues. CDR3 amino acids: CASSDSPGGPGTDTQYF. DNA of the CDR3: TGTGCCAGCAGTGACTCCCCCGGGGGGCCGGGGACAGATACGCAGTATTTT.

The CDR3 spells CASSIISPGQGFKETQYF. The CDR3 DNA reads TGTGCCAGCAGTATCATATCACCGGGACAGGGATTTAAAGAGACCCAGTACTTC. This chain uses TRBV28 with TRBJ2-5; 9 nucleotides match TRBD1. The CDR3 extends over 18 amino acids. Germline CDR1 and CDR2: MDHEN and SYDVKM. V lost 5 bases and J lost 3; bases outside the gene matches: 16.

This clone showed up just a few times. The chain carries TRBV5-1 and TRBJ1-2; D gene ambiguous. Deletions cut 0 bases from V and 5 bases from J, with 5 bases between. This CDR3 spans 12 amino acids. Germline values: CDR1 SGHRS, CDR2 YFSETQ. The CDR3 spells CASSLGYYGYTF. The CDR3 bases are TGCGCCAGCAGCTTGGGGTATTATGGCTACACCTTC.

The chain combines TRBV7-9 with TRBJ1-1, with no clear D. Germline V gene lookup returns CDR1 SEHNR and CDR2 FQNEAQ (reference sequence). The CDR3 extends over 14 amino acids. The V gene lost 4 bases and the J gene lost 2 bases, with 11 bases spanning the gap. DNA for the CDR3: TGTGCCAGCAGCTCTGACACTTTAAACACTGAAGCTTTCTTT. The encoded protein is CASSSDTLNTEAFF.

This sequence joins TRBV19 and TRBJ1-5; D possibly corresponds to TRBD1 (6 bases). The CDR3 contains 16 residues. The germline gives CDR1 LNHDA, CDR2 SQIVND (reference sequence). Deletions cut 7 bases from V and 7 bases from J, with 23 bases between. The CDR3 coding sequence is TGTGCCAGTACCCCACCGCCGGTCGGGGGGGGCCAGCCCCAGCATTTT. Translating gives CASTPPPVGGGQPQHF.

V usage is TRBV2 and J usage is TRBJ2-3, with D maybe TRBD1 (5 bases). The CDR3 spans 16 residues. Between the trimmed V and J ends, which lost 7 bases and 3 bases, there was a span of 20 bases. Germline V CDR1 and CDR2: SNHLY, FYNNEI. CDR3 protein: CASTAETARRTDTQYF. The CDR3 coding sequence is TGTGCCAGCACTGCTGAGACAGCCCGTAGAACAGATACGCAGTATTTT.

The genes are TRBV2 and TRBJ2-7, with 10 bases matching TRBD2. The CDR3 has 15 amino acids. Germline V lookup: CDR1 SNHLY, CDR2 FYNNEI. V gave up 4 bases and J gave up 5 bases; unmatched junction bases: 8. The CDR3 coding sequence is TGTGCCAGCAGTGTGATGGGCCTAGCGGGGGACGAGCAGTACTTC. Translating gives CASSVMGLAGDEQYF. Based on the CDR3 plus reference TRBV2 and TRBJ2-7, the full variable domain is EPEVTQTPSHQVTQMGQEVILRCVPISNHLYFYWYRQILGQKVEFLVSFYNNEISEKSEIFDDQFSVERPDGSNFTLKIRSTKLEDSAMYFCASSVMGLAGDEQYFGPGTRLTVT.

The V and J genes are TRBV5-1 and TRBJ1-1, with 8 nucleotides matching TRBD1. The CDR3 has 15 amino acids. Germline-derived CDR1 and CDR2 are SGHRS and YFSETQ. V shed 4 bases and J 0 bases; nucleotides not matched to a gene: 5. Written as DNA, the CDR3 is TGCGCCAGCAGCATACAGGGGGAAGTGAACACTGAAGCTTTCTTT. Translating it yields CASSIQGEVNTEAFF.

The chain carries TRBV11-1 and TRBJ2-7, with D possibly matching TRBD1 (6 bases). Germline V gene data show CDR1 as SGHAT and CDR2 as FQDESV (reference sequence). The V gene lost 1 base and the J gene lost 3 bases, with 7 bases spanning the gap. This CDR3 is built from 13 residues. CDR3 protein: CASSLEQGYEQYF. In DNA form, the CDR3 reads TGTGCCAGCAGCTTAGAACAGGGCTACGAGCAGTACTTC.

CDR3 sequence (DNA): TGTGCCAGCAGTTTATCGCTGGGACTAGCGGGGGACGAGCAGTACTTC. Its translation is CASSLSLGLAGDEQYF. The chain uses TRBV27 and TRBJ2-7, with 14 bases that match TRBD2. Losses at the gene ends were 0 bases for V and 5 bases for J; bases not matched to a gene: 3. This CDR3 has 16 amino acids. Per the germline V gene, CDR1 is MNHEY and CDR2 is SMNVEV (reference sequence).

The chain uses TRBV6-4 and TRBJ2-3; 8 positions agree with TRBD1. Germline CDR1 and CDR2: MRHNA and SNTAGT. The CDR3 loop spans 14 amino acids. The V gene end was trimmed by 4 bases and the J gene end by 4 bases; junction bases not matched to a gene: 4. DNA of the CDR3: TGTGCCAGCAGTGTACAGGGGGAGGCAGATACGCAGTATTTT. This sequence encodes CASSVQGEADTQYF.

This clone was seen once. The CDR3 nucleotides are TGTGCCAGCTACTACTGGTGCAGGGGATGTCAGCCCCAGCATTTT. It codes for CASYYWCRGCQPQHF. The chain links TRBV2 to TRBJ1-5, with D perhaps matching TRBD1 (6 bases). The CDR3 has 15 amino acids. Deletions cut 8 bases from V and 6 bases from J, with 20 bases between. The V gene's germline CDR1 is SNHLY and CDR2 FYNNEI.